The clone carrying this T cell receptor (beta chain) was picked up a small number of times. The target antigen is unknown. The sample originates from a study of regulatory T cells in long-lasting Graves disease. The CDR3 length is 15 residues. V gave up 2 bases and J gave up 4 bases; unmatched junction bases: 9. Germline assignment: CDR1 DFQATT and CDR2 SNEGSKA (reference sequence). To make TCR beta libraries, researchers used iRepertoire HTBI primers and Arm-PCR of CDR3 regions. TCRdb redid the calling of the multiplex PCR reads with MiXCR, one entry per CDR3 protein. Of roughly 400,000 distinct CDR3 sequences listed, roughly a fifth are singletons. Overall study findings and caveats: Persistent disease exhibited a predilection for TRBV28, TRBJ1-2 and TRBJ2-5.

Time point meaning: persistent/refractory GD, antithyroid drugs over 5 years with positive TRAb. PBMC RNA served as the TCR library source. The sequencing here drew on peripheral blood mononuclear cells (PBMCs), taken when the disease was refractory, from a patient treated with antithyroid drugs. This chain uses TRBV20-1 with TRBJ2-7, with 9 positions matching TRBD1. This TCR came from a female donor with Graves disease. CDR3 in amino acids: CSARPQQGAAYEQYF. For the CDR3, the DNA is TGCAGTGCTAGACCACAACAGGGGGCGGCGTACGAGCAGTACTTC.